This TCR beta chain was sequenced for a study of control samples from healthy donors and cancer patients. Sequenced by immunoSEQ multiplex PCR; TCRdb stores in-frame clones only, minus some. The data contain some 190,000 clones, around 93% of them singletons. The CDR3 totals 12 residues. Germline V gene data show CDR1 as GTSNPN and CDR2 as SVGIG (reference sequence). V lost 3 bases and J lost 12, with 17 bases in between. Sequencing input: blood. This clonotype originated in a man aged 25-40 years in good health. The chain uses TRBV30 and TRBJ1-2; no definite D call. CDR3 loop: CAWSPRPGLDTF. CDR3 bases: TGTGCCTGGAGCCCGAGGCCGGGCCTGGACACCTTC. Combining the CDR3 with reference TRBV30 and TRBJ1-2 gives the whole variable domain SQTIHQWPATLVQPVGSPLSLECTVEGTSNPNLYWYRQAAGRGLQLLFYSVGIGQISSEVPQNLSASRPQDRQFILSSKKLLLSDSGFYLCAWSPRPGLDTFGSGTRLTVV.